Presented here are 23 T cell receptor beta chains from one specimen sequenced in a study of T cell responses to AZD1222 COVID-19 vaccine. Data came from immunoSEQ multiplex PCR; TCRdb stores just in-frame clones and leaves some out. The table includes fewer than 200,000 clones, around nine tenths detected once. Sequenced material: peripheral blood, taken on day 0 of AZD1222 vaccination. The receptor source for this set is an adult in good health.

J is TRBJ2-7 and V is TRBV19; 10 positions agree with TRBD1. The CDR3 consists of 15 residues. J lost 0 bases, V lost 4 bases, and 3 bases had no gene match. The germline V gene has CDR1 LNHDA and CDR2 SQIVND (reference sequence). The CDR3 region has the DNA TGTGCCAGTAGTACGGGACAGGGGATCTCCTACGAGCAGTACTTC. Protein sequence: CASSTGQGISYEQYF.

The rearrangement uses TRBV2 and TRBJ1-5; D not certain. This CDR3 is 12 amino acids long. Germline assignment: CDR1 SNHLY and CDR2 FYNNEI. Trimming removed 9 bases from V and 0 bases from J, with 6 bases in between. The CDR3 region has the DNA TGTGCCAGTCGTAATAGCAATCAGCCCCAGCATTTT. Translated, it gives CASRNSNQPQHF.

The chain joins TRBV27 to TRBJ2-5; TRBD1 matches 9 bases. Germline trimming cut 5 bases from V and 5 bases from J; bases unmatched to any gene: 9. CDR3 length: 15 residues. Per germline, CDR1 MNHEY and CDR2 SMNVEV (reference sequence). The CDR3 DNA reads TGTGCCAGCAGTCCGGGGGACAGGGCTTCGGAGACCCAGTACTTC. Translation gives CASSPGDRASETQYF.

The V call is TRBV5-4, the J call TRBJ2-1, with D tentatively TRBD2 (7 bases). Per the germline V gene, CDR1 is SGHNT and CDR2 is YYREEE (reference sequence). The CDR3 runs 17 residues. Trimming left V 4 bases short and J 6 bases short, with 23 bases between. CDR3 sequence reads: CASSLAGGALTGNEQFF. DNA of the CDR3: TGTGCCAGCAGCCTCGCTGGGGGGGCCCTGACGGGCAATGAGCAGTTCTTC.

The gene calls are TRBV24-1 and TRBJ2-6, with 9 bases aligning to TRBD1. V lost 3 bases, J lost 0 bases, and 11 bases stayed unmatched. CDR3 length: 20 residues. The germline CDR1 and CDR2 sequences are KGHDR and SFDVKD. CDR3 coding DNA: TGTGCCACCAGTGATGGATTTGCGGGACAGGGACTCTCTGGGGCCAACGTCCTGACTTTC. Translated, it gives CATSDGFAGQGLSGANVLTF.

The J gene is TRBJ2-1, the V gene TRBV24-1; D might be TRBD1 or TRBD2, each matching 5 bases. The CDR3 is made up of 14 amino acids. From germline, CDR1 is KGHDR and CDR2 SFDVKD. V was trimmed by 3 bases and J by 12 bases, leaving 17 bases between them. CDR3: CATSDNRDPPAQFF. The CDR3 nucleotides read TGTGCCACCAGTGATAACCGGGACCCCCCTGCGCAGTTCTTC.

V gene TRBV6-5 combines with J gene TRBJ2-7, with D tentatively TRBD1 (6 bases). Between the trimmed V and J ends, which lost 2 bases and 7 bases, there was a span of 12 bases. This CDR3 region has 13 residues. Germline V gives CDR1 MNHEY, CDR2 SVGAGI. For the CDR3, the DNA is TGTGCCAGCAGTTACGGACAGCGAGGGGAGCAGTACTTC. Protein product: CASSYGQRGEQYF.

V is TRBV5-6 and J is TRBJ1-1; D ambiguous. V was trimmed by 3 bases and J by 2 bases, leaving 11 bases between them. This CDR3 has 14 amino acids. Per germline, CDR1 SGHDT and CDR2 YYEEEE. CDR3: CASSSETPNTEAFF. CDR3 nucleotides: TGTGCCAGCAGCTCAGAGACACCTAACACTGAAGCTTTCTTT. Filled out from reference TRBV5-6 and TRBJ1-1, the complete variable domain reads DAGVTQSPTHLIKTRGQQVTLRCSPKSGHDTVSWYQQALGQGPQFIFQYYEEEERQRGNFPDRFSGHQFPNYSSELNVNALLLGDSALYLCASSSETPNTEAFFGQGTRLTVV.

The chain uses TRBV3-1 (or the pseudogene TRBV3-2) and TRBJ1-1; D not resolved. CDR1 LGHDT and CDR2 YNNKEL come from the germline V gene (reference sequence). The CDR3 loop spans 13 amino acids. Trimming removed 1 base at V and 1 base at J, with 4 bases between. In nucleotides, the CDR3 is TGTGCCAGCAGCCAAGTAGAGAACACTGAAGCTTTCTTT. Translation: CASSQVENTEAFF.

The J gene is TRBJ2-7, the V gene TRBV7-2, with D perhaps matching TRBD2 (5 bases). V lost 1 base to trimming and J lost 0 bases, with 19 bases between them. The germline V gene has CDR1 SGHTA and CDR2 FQGNSA. The CDR3 extends over 18 amino acids. Here the CDR3 reads CASSLVGIGLAASYEQYF. In nucleotides, the CDR3 is TGTGCCAGCAGCTTAGTCGGGATTGGGCTAGCTGCCTCCTACGAGCAGTACTTC. Complete variable domain (other parts from reference TRBV7-2 and TRBJ2-7): GAGVSQSPSNKVTEKGKDVELRCDPISGHTALYWYRQSLGQGLEFLIYFQGNSAPDKSGLPSDRFSAERTGGSVSTLTIQRTQQEDSAVYLCASSLVGIGLAASYEQYFGPGTRLTVT.

The chain uses TRBV6-1 and TRBJ2-1; possibly TRBD2 for D (6 bases). This CDR3 comprises 14 residues. Germline CDR1 MNHNS, CDR2 SASEGT. Trimming cost V 3 bases and J 2 bases, with 8 bases left between them. CDR3 loop: CASSEAGTYNEQFF. CDR3 DNA: TGTGCCAGCAGTGAGGCGGGGACCTACAATGAGCAGTTCTTC.

The chain recombines TRBV3-1 (or the pseudogene TRBV3-2) with TRBJ1-5; D gene unclear. The germline V and J ends were trimmed by 1 base and 2 bases, with 12 bases remaining between them. This CDR3 is built from 16 residues. Germline-derived CDR1 and CDR2 are LGHDT and YNNKEL (reference sequence). The CDR3 sequence: CASSQGVTGGNQPQHF. CDR3 sequence (DNA): TGTGCCAGCAGCCAAGGAGTAACTGGGGGCAATCAGCCCCAGCATTTT.

The chain recombines TRBV3-1 (or the pseudogene TRBV3-2) with TRBJ2-1; D not certain. The germline gives CDR1 LGHDT, CDR2 YNNKEL (reference sequence). The CDR3 sequence is 15 residues long. The ends were cut back, 2 bases at V and 4 bases at J, with 12 bases in the middle. The CDR3 nucleotides read TGTGCCAGCAGCCAAATTCCCCGGGCTTACAATGAGCAGTTCTTC. Translated: CASSQIPRAYNEQFF.

This chain connects TRBV7-9 to TRBJ1-2, with TRBD1 as a possible D gene (5 bases). Per germline, CDR1 SEHNR and CDR2 FQNEAQ (reference sequence). V lost 11 bases and J lost 9, with 16 bases in between. This CDR3 spans 11 amino acids. CDR3 loop: CALAQGDSYTF. CDR3 bases: TGTGCCTTAGCCCAGGGAGATAGCTACACCTTC.

V is TRBV5-1 and J is TRBJ1-2, with D possibly TRBD1 on 5 matching bases. The CDR3 has 14 amino acids. V gave up 0 bases and J gave up 2 bases, with 8 bases separating them. Germline V gene data show CDR1 as SGHRS and CDR2 as YFSETQ. The CDR3 reads CASSLDPGNYGYTF. The DNA for the CDR3 is TGCGCCAGCAGCTTGGATCCAGGGAACTATGGCTACACCTTC.

This rearrangement joins TRBV11-2 to TRBJ1-1; possible D gene TRBD1, 5 bases. V gave up 4 bases and J gave up 3 bases, with 9 bases separating them. Germline CDR1 reads SGHAT; CDR2 reads FQNNGV. The length of the CDR3 is 13 residues. The CDR3 sequence is CASSSGVDTEAFF. The CDR3 nucleotides are TGTGCCAGCAGCTCGGGGGTAGACACTGAAGCTTTCTTT.

This chain connects TRBV7-9 to TRBJ1-1, with D perhaps matching TRBD1 (6 bases). V lost 7 bases and J lost 7, with 19 bases in between. Germline V gene data show CDR1 as SEHNR and CDR2 as FQNEAQ (reference sequence). CDR3 length: 14 amino acids. The CDR3: CASTHAEGGIEAFF. The DNA for the CDR3 is TGTGCCAGCACTCACGCCGAGGGGGGGATTGAAGCTTTCTTT.

CDR3 nucleotide sequence: TGTGCCAGCAGCTCCCTTCCGGGACAGGGAAGGAATAATGAGCAGTTCTTC. Translating gives CASSSLPGQGRNNEQFF. The chain links TRBV7-9 to TRBJ2-1, with 9 positions matching TRBD1. The CDR3 extends over 17 amino acids. The junction had 14 bases not matched to a gene; V was cut back by 4 bases and J by 7 bases. Per germline, CDR1 SEHNR and CDR2 FQNEAQ (reference sequence). Full variable domain (outside the CDR3, taken from reference TRBV7-9 and TRBJ2-1): DTGVSQNPRHKITKRGQNVTFRCDPISEHNRLYWYRQTLGQGPEFLTYFQNEAQLEKSRLLSDRFSAERPKGSFSTLEIQRTEQGDSAMYLCASSSLPGQGRNNEQFFGPGTRLTVL.

J is TRBJ1-1 and V is TRBV25-1; 7 bases fit TRBD1. The CDR3 extends over 14 amino acids. Unmatched junction bases numbered 5, after V lost 7 bases and J lost 0 bases. The germline V gene encodes CDR1 MGHDK and CDR2 SYGVNS. The CDR3 reads CASTETGMNTEAFF. As DNA, the CDR3 is TGTGCCAGCACTGAGACAGGGATGAACACTGAAGCTTTCTTT.

V usage is TRBV28 and J usage is TRBJ2-1; 9 positions agree with TRBD1. The germline V gene encodes CDR1 MDHEN and CDR2 SYDVKM. Losses at the gene ends were 6 bases for V and 1 base for J; bases not matched to a gene: 7. The CDR3 covers 16 residues. The CDR3 spells CASRVPGQGSYNEQFF. The CDR3 DNA sequence: TGTGCCAGCAGAGTACCGGGACAGGGATCCTACAATGAGCAGTTCTTC.

A remark on this clone: The sample contains more than one DNA sequence encoding this CDR3. J is TRBJ1-5 and V is TRBV27; D gene unclear. Between the trimmed V and J ends, which lost 2 bases and 5 bases, there was a span of 10 bases. The CDR3 is 14 amino acids. Germline V gives CDR1 MNHEY, CDR2 SMNVEV (reference sequence). As DNA, the CDR3 is TGTGCCAGCAGTTTAATGGGTCCCTATCAGCCCCAGCATTTT. Its protein product is CASSLMGPYQPQHF.

This chain joins TRBV6-5 and TRBJ2-7; D remains ambiguous. The germline V gene has CDR1 MNHEY and CDR2 SVGAGI. V dropped 2 bases and J dropped 6 bases, with 5 bases sitting between them. This CDR3 has 11 amino acids. CDR3 sequence: CASSYPPEQYF. CDR3 in DNA: TGTGCCAGCAGTTACCCCCCCGAGCAGTACTTC.

This sequence joins TRBV2 and TRBJ1-1; 11 nucleotides agree with TRBD1. V was clipped by 1 base and J by 6 bases; unmatched bases: 1. Germline V gene lookup returns CDR1 SNHLY and CDR2 FYNNEI. This CDR3 is built from 14 residues. This CDR3 reads CASSEGGQGAEAFF. As DNA, the CDR3 is TGTGCCAGCAGTGAAGGGGGACAGGGGGCTGAAGCTTTCTTT.